A single sample gave rise to the 32 T cell receptor beta chains below, sequenced in a study of T cells after yellow fever vaccination. Using its own MiXCR run on the 5' RACE reads, TCRdb lists one record per CDR3 protein. The sample consists of a few hundred thousand distinct CDR3 sequences, over 10% of them appearing once. The source was CD4+ T cells sorted from PBMCs, collected 45 days after the yellow fever booster vaccination. These receptor sequences come from a man aged 25 to 45 who received the YFV17D yellow fever vaccine.

V usage is TRBV7-2 and J usage is TRBJ2-3; D may correspond to TRBD1 or TRBD2 (6 bases each). Per the germline V gene, CDR1 is SGHTA and CDR2 is FQGNSA. V lost 5 bases, J lost 0 bases, and 15 bases lay in between. This CDR3 region has 16 residues. The CDR3 sequence: CASSQGTGRSTDTQYF. CDR3 bases: TGTGCCAGCAGCCAGGGGACTGGGAGGAGCACAGATACGCAGTATTTT.

This clonotype has ten or more counts. V and J are TRBV15 and TRBJ2-1; D is possibly TRBD1 (5 bases). Per the germline V gene, CDR1 is LNHNV and CDR2 is YYDKDF (reference sequence). Between the trimmed V and J ends, which lost 5 bases and 7 bases, there was a span of 21 bases. The CDR3 covers 16 residues. CDR3 nucleotide sequence: TGTGCCACCAGCCCCTCAGGGCTGCTCGGCCGGAATGAGCAGTTCTTC. As protein: CATSPSGLLGRNEQFF. Filled out from reference TRBV15 and TRBJ2-1, the complete variable domain reads DAMVIQNPRYQVTQFGKPVTLSCSQTLNHNVMYWYQQKSSQAPKLLFHYYDKDFNNEADTPDNFQSRRPNTSFCFLDIRSPGLGDTAMYLCATSPSGLLGRNEQFFGPGTRLTVL.

This clonotype was counted between two and nine times. The J gene is TRBJ2-7, the V gene TRBV28; 7 nucleotides align to TRBD2. Germline CDR1 is MDHEN and CDR2 is SYDVKM. V lost 3 bases, J lost 0 bases, and 14 bases stayed unmatched. This CDR3 is 18 amino acids long. The CDR3 is CASSFARWGSGVSYEQYF. The CDR3 DNA sequence: TGTGCCAGCAGTTTTGCCCGCTGGGGCAGCGGGGTCTCCTACGAGCAGTACTTC.

This clonotype has just a few counts. J is TRBJ1-4 and V is TRBV5-4; TRBD1 agrees at 10 bases. The V segment lost 5 bases and the J segment 7 bases; nucleotides outside the gene matches: 8. The length of the CDR3 is 15 residues. In germline, CDR1 is SGHNT, CDR2 YYREEE (reference sequence). CDR3 DNA sequence: TGTGCCAGCAGTCTCTCCGGGACAGGGGTTGAAAAACTGTTTTTT. Translating gives CASSLSGTGVEKLFF.

This chain joins TRBV20-1 and TRBJ1-6, with D possibly being TRBD1 (5 bases). The germline V gene has CDR1 DFQATT and CDR2 SNEGSKA (reference sequence). Trimming shortened V by 4 bases and J by 7 bases, and 8 bases separated the two germline ends. This CDR3 is 12 amino acids long. The DNA for the CDR3 is TGCAGTGCTATCGGGGGGAATTCACCCCTCCACTTT. Amino acid sequence: CSAIGGNSPLHF.

The genes are TRBV5-1 and TRBJ1-2; 9 positions agree with TRBD1. This CDR3 region has 13 residues. Germline CDR1 SGHRS, CDR2 YFSETQ. With V trimmed by 4 bases and J by 7 bases, 5 bases remained unmatched. CDR3 in DNA: TGCGCCAGCAGCCGAGGACAGGGGCCTGGCTACACCTTC. Translating it yields CASSRGQGPGYTF.

J is TRBJ1-3 and V is TRBV10-3; D gene uncertain. The CDR3 extends over 16 amino acids. Germline CDR1 and CDR2: ENHRY and SYGVKD. V was shortened by 0 bases and J by 0 bases, with 9 bases between the two germline ends. CDR3: CAISESSSSSGNTIYF. The CDR3 DNA reads TGTGCCATCAGTGAGTCGAGCAGCTCCTCTGGAAACACCATATATTTT.

The rearrangement joins TRBV7-2 to TRBJ1-1; D is unclear. Looked up from germline, CDR1 is SGHTA and CDR2 is FQGNSA. The CDR3 runs 14 residues. Trimming left V 5 bases short and J 0 bases short, with 10 bases between. The DNA of the CDR3 is TGTGCCAGCAGCCCCCAACCTTTGAACACTGAAGCTTTCTTT. Protein sequence: CASSPQPLNTEAFF.

This clonotype was seen a handful of times. The J gene is TRBJ2-5, the V gene TRBV5-5; TRBD1 matches at 8 bases. J lost 2 bases, V lost 7 bases, and 4 bases had no gene match. The CDR3 length is 13 residues. The germline gives CDR1 SGHKS, CDR2 YYEKEE (reference sequence). The CDR3 bases are TGTGCCAGCCTAAGACAGGGGCAAGAGACCCAGTACTTC. Translation: CASLRQGQETQYF.

This clonotype was observed a few times. The genes are TRBV28 and TRBJ2-7; TRBD2 is a possible D gene (5 bases). This CDR3 comprises 13 residues. With 7 bases removed from V and 2 bases from J, the gap between germline ends came to 12 bases. CDR1 MDHEN and CDR2 SYDVKM come from the germline V gene. In nucleotides, the CDR3 is TGTGCCAGCACAAAGCCGGGGACCTACGAGCAGTACTTC. It specifies CASTKPGTYEQYF.

V is TRBV6-2 or TRBV6-3 and J is TRBJ2-1; possibly TRBD2 for D (5 bases). CDR3 length equals 15 residues. Trimming removed 5 bases at V and 0 bases at J, with 11 bases between. From germline, CDR1 is MNHEY and CDR2 SVGEGT. In nucleotides, the CDR3 is TGTGCCAGCAGTGGATCAGGAGGCTCCTACAATGAGCAGTTCTTC. Translated: CASSGSGGSYNEQFF.

The V gene is TRBV30, the J gene TRBJ2-2; TRBD1 matches at 10 bases. The CDR3 totals 14 residues. CDR1 is GTSNPN, CDR2 SVGIG, per germline (reference sequence). Trimming took 3 bases from V and 6 from J; bases not matched to a gene: 4. The CDR3 DNA is TGTGCCTGGAGGTCCGGGACAGGGGCCGGGGAGCTGTTTTTT. Translating gives CAWRSGTGAGELFF. The full variable domain, its missing parts supplied by reference TRBV30 and TRBJ2-2, is SQTIHQWPATLVQPVGSPLSLECTVEGTSNPNLYWYRQAAGRGLQLLFYSVGIGQISSEVPQNLSASRPQDRQFILSSKKLLLSDSGFYLCAWRSGTGAGELFFGEGSRLTVL.

This CDR3 reads CASSFEGGGYTF. The CDR3, as DNA: TGTGCCAGCAGTTTTGAGGGGGGAGGCTACACCTTC. The rearrangement links TRBV12-3 or TRBV12-4 to TRBJ1-2; D is perhaps TRBD1 (6 bases). This CDR3 spans 12 amino acids. V was trimmed by 3 bases and J by 8 bases, leaving 10 bases between them.

The chain recombines TRBV29-1 with TRBJ2-7; D is unresolved. The germline V and J ends were trimmed by 3 bases and 2 bases, with 8 bases remaining between them. Germline V gene lookup returns CDR1 SQVTM and CDR2 ANQGSEA. The CDR3 is 12 amino acids. CDR3: CSVEGLAYEQYF. The CDR3, as DNA: TGCAGCGTTGAGGGGTTAGCCTACGAGCAGTACTTC.

The chain joins TRBV29-1 to TRBJ1-3; no firm D call. The CDR3 sequence is 13 residues long. Trimming pared 6 bases from V and 0 bases from J, leaving 9 bases between. Germline V CDR1 and CDR2: SQVTM, ANQGSEA. CDR3 nucleotide sequence: TGCAGCGTGCTCCCGGGCTCTGGAAACACCATATATTTT. Translation: CSVLPGSGNTIYF.

The genes are TRBV20-1 and TRBJ2-1; D gene unclear. CDR1 and CDR2 from the germline V gene are DFQATT and SNEGSKA (reference sequence). V was shortened by 5 bases and J by 11 bases, with 10 bases between the two germline ends. The CDR3 length is 10 residues. CDR3 in DNA: TGCAGTGCTCTTAGTGCCCAGCAGTTCTTC. This translates into CSALSAQQFF.

The chain links TRBV12-3 or TRBV12-4 to TRBJ2-3; possibly TRBD1 for D (6 bases). This CDR3 has 16 residues. Trimming took 6 bases from V and 2 from J, leaving 18 bases between them. CDR3 residues: CASSPRVNRDTDTQYF. CDR3 nucleotides: TGTGCCAGCAGCCCCAGAGTCAACAGGGACACAGATACGCAGTATTTT.

This clonotype turned up a few times. The chain uses TRBV3-1 and TRBJ2-3; D is ambiguous. This CDR3 comprises 11 residues. V lost 4 bases and J lost 5, with 4 bases in between. Per the germline V gene, CDR1 is LGHDT and CDR2 is YNNKEL (reference sequence). The CDR3 spells CASSRIDTQYF. In nucleotides, the CDR3 is TGTGCCAGCAGCCGGATAGATACGCAGTATTTT.

V gene TRBV7-2 combines with J gene TRBJ2-5; 8 bases match TRBD1. Trimming at V came to 6 bases and at J to 3 bases, leaving 9 bases not matched to a gene. Germline lookup yields CDR1 SGHTA and CDR2 FQGNSA. This CDR3 comprises 15 residues. CDR3 DNA: TGTGCCAGCAGTTCACCCCCGGGACAGGAAGAGACCCAGTACTTC. Protein product: CASSSPPGQEETQYF.

The chain has TRBV6-1 and TRBJ2-1; 12 bases agree with TRBD2. Germline V gene lookup returns CDR1 MNHNS and CDR2 SASEGT. The CDR3 contains 16 residues. Trimming at V came to 10 bases and at J to 4 bases, leaving 11 bases not matched to a gene. DNA of the CDR3: TGTGCCACGTACTCCACTAGCGGGAGGTCTTACAATGAGCAGTTCTTC. Translated: CATYSTSGRSYNEQFF.

This clonotype turned up a few times. The chain is built from TRBV6-5 and TRBJ2-1; D is perhaps TRBD2 (5 bases). Trimming left V 3 bases short and J 3 bases short, with 9 bases between. There are 14 residues in the CDR3. Germline assignment: CDR1 MNHEY and CDR2 SVGAGI. CDR3 DNA: TGTGCCAGCAGTTATTACGGGAACTACAATGAGCAGTTCTTC. The encoded protein is CASSYYGNYNEQFF.

The sample holds a few counts of this clonotype. The chain links TRBV4-2 to TRBJ2-1; maybe TRBD2 (5 bases). Germline values: CDR1 LGHNA, CDR2 YNFKEQ. Trimming shortened V by 3 bases and J by 15 bases, and 18 bases separated the two germline ends. This CDR3 is 13 amino acids long. The CDR3 here is CASSHETRNVAFF. The CDR3 coding sequence is TGTGCCAGCAGCCACGAAACTAGGAATGTCGCGTTCTTC.

This chain joins TRBV7-3 and TRBJ1-2, with 7 bases matching TRBD1. The CDR3 covers 14 residues. CDR1 is SGHTA and CDR2 is FQGTGA in the germline V gene. With 3 bases clipped from V and 6 bases from J, the junction kept 7 bases outside the gene matches. The CDR3 sequence: CASSLTTGSHGYTF. For the CDR3, the DNA is TGTGCCAGCAGCTTGACGACAGGGAGCCATGGCTACACCTTC.

This clonotype turned up a few times. This chain joins TRBV5-1 and TRBJ1-1; no firm D call. Germline V gene data show CDR1 as SGHRS and CDR2 as YFSETQ. This CDR3 has 14 residues. V was cut by 9 bases and J by 1 base, with 16 bases left in between. CDR3 residues: CATKPETENTEAFF. DNA for the CDR3: TGCGCCACCAAACCGGAGACGGAGAACACTGAAGCTTTCTTT.

The chain carries TRBV7-2 and TRBJ2-7; TRBD1 matches 9 bases. This CDR3 is 14 amino acids long. Germline CDR1 SGHTA, CDR2 FQGNSA. Germline trimming cut 5 bases from V and 3 bases from J; bases unmatched to any gene: 5. CDR3 nucleotide sequence: TGTGCCAGCAGCCGGGACAGGGAATACTACGAGCAGTACTTC. Translating gives CASSRDREYYEQYF.

The chain links TRBV27 to TRBJ2-5; the D is unclear. V lost 7 bases, J lost 1 base, and 16 bases lay in between. There are 15 residues in the CDR3. The germline gives CDR1 MNHEY, CDR2 SMNVEV (reference sequence). The CDR3 loop reads CASTPHGGAQETQYF. Written as DNA, the CDR3 is TGTGCCAGCACTCCCCATGGCGGAGCCCAAGAGACCCAGTACTTC.

This clonotype was seen more than once but under ten times. The rearrangement uses TRBV24-1 and TRBJ2-3, with D tentatively TRBD2 (5 bases). CDR1 is KGHDR, CDR2 SFDVKD, per germline. The CDR3 is made up of 14 amino acids. Trimming stripped 5 bases from V and 6 bases from J, with 14 bases between. Here the CDR3 DNA reads TGTGCCACCAGTGTATCCGCGCGCGGGGATACGCAGTATTTT. Translation gives CATSVSARGDTQYF.

The chain employs TRBV5-1 and TRBJ1-1; a possible D gene is TRBD1 (6 bases). The ends were cut back, 4 bases at V and 6 bases at J, with 10 bases in the middle. In germline, CDR1 is SGHRS, CDR2 YFSETQ. The CDR3 extends over 12 amino acids. The CDR3, as DNA: TGCGCCAGCAGCCAAGGGACATCTGAAGCTTTCTTT. Protein: CASSQGTSEAFF.

The sample holds a few counts of this clonotype. The rearrangement uses TRBV11-3 and TRBJ2-3; D uncertain. The CDR3 length is 15 residues. The ends were cut back, 3 bases at V and 0 bases at J, with 10 bases in the middle. The germline CDR1 and CDR2 sequences are SGHNT and YENEEA. This CDR3 reads CASSLGILSTDTQYF. The DNA for the CDR3 is TGTGCCAGCAGCTTGGGAATACTCAGCACAGATACGCAGTATTTT.

This clonotype appeared a few times. The chain has TRBV20-1 and TRBJ2-7, with TRBD2 identical over 11 bases. This CDR3 has 15 residues. Germline V gene data show CDR1 as DFQATT and CDR2 as SNEGSKA (reference sequence). V trimming: 6 bases; J trimming: 7 bases; junction bases outside the gene matches: 14. The CDR3 region is CSALAGVPGVDEQYF. The CDR3 DNA reads TGCAGTGCACTAGCGGGAGTTCCGGGCGTTGATGAGCAGTACTTC.

A single count supports this clonotype. This chain uses TRBV4-3 with TRBJ2-1; weak D call: TRBD1 (5 bases). V was trimmed by 4 bases and J by 11 bases, leaving 15 bases between them. The CDR3 length is 13 residues. Germline loops: CDR1 LGHNA, CDR2 YSLEER. As DNA, the CDR3 is TGCGCCAGCAGCCTTGGGGCCGCCGGCCAGCAGTTCTTC. This translates into CASSLGAAGQQFF.

This clonotype appeared a few times. This chain links TRBV5-1 with TRBJ2-6; D may correspond to TRBD1 or TRBD2 (5 bases each). The CDR3 loop spans 16 amino acids. Germline V gene lookup returns CDR1 SGHRS and CDR2 YFSETQ. Trimming shortened V by 4 bases and J by 4 bases, and 15 bases separated the two germline ends. The CDR3 DNA reads TGCGCCAGCAGCATAGCCGGGGCCCCGGGGGCCAACGTCCTGACTTTC. Protein sequence: CASSIAGAPGANVLTF. Drawing the rest from reference TRBV5-1 and TRBJ2-6, the complete variable domain is KAGVTQTPRYLIKTRGQQVTLSCSPISGHRSVSWYQQTPGQGLQFLFEYFSETQRNKGNFPGRFSGRQFSNSRSEMNVSTLELGDSALYLCASSIAGAPGANVLTFGAGSRLTVL.